Reported below is one TCR beta chain. The antigen is unknown. The method was immunoSEQ multiplex PCR; TCRdb's version includes in-frame clones alone and lacks a portion of them. Of more than 250,000 clones detected, roughly 89% appear once; the ten largest clones hold approximately 0.84%. The sample is drawn from a study of cytomegalovirus exposure and HLA in healthy donors. Regarding the study as a whole: According to the study, 150 to 200 TCR beta chains were cytomegalovirus-associated. In vitro confirmation showed three CMV-associated chains to be CMV antigen specific. Many donors carried some public TCRs, although rarity characterized most TCR sequences.

The donors were in the approximately 110-subject validation cohort; that cohort was separate from the roughly 700-subject first cohort. Trimming pared 5 bases from V and 5 bases from J, leaving 9 bases between. This CDR3 has 12 residues. Germline V gene lookup returns CDR1 SGHAT and CDR2 FQNNGV. This TCR derives from a woman younger than 35 in good health and CMV-seronegative. The chain combines TRBV11-2 with TRBJ2-5; D gene unclear. The sequencing sample was made of PBMCs. The CDR3 DNA reads TGTGCCAGCAGCCCTAGTGGGGAGACCCAGTACTTC. Translation gives CASSPSGETQYF.